This TCR beta chain is drawn from a study of T cells in Graves' hyperthyroidism and ophthalmopathy. Overall study results and limits: The model identified upcoming ophthalmopathy a median approximately six months ahead of onset. Peripheral blood also featured most of the thyroid clonotypes expanded above 0.001.

As to this clonotype: Its target is unknown.

Template material for amplifying TCR beta CDR3 regions consisted of RNA transcripts. During a first-round RT-PCR of the TCR CDR3, the HTBI primer set was used. TCRdb reanalysed the multiplex PCR reads using MiXCR and keeps one entry per CDR3 protein. The repertoire includes about 250,000 distinct CDR3 sequences, more than 20% of them detected once, and approximately 35% sits in the top ten. Uncontrolled infection, other autoimmune disease, pregnancy or lactation excluded patients. This TCR was recovered from a middle-aged woman with Graves' ophthalmopathy. The source material was blood.

CDR3 in DNA: TGTGCCAGCAGTCGTCCCGGGACAGGTAGCTATGGCTACACCTTC. This sequence encodes CASSRPGTGSYGYTF. The J gene is TRBJ1-2, the V gene TRBV28; 8 nucleotides line up with TRBD1. Germline-derived CDR1 and CDR2 are MDHEN and SYDVKM. With 5 bases clipped from V and 4 bases from J, the junction kept 9 bases outside the gene matches. This CDR3 has 15 residues.